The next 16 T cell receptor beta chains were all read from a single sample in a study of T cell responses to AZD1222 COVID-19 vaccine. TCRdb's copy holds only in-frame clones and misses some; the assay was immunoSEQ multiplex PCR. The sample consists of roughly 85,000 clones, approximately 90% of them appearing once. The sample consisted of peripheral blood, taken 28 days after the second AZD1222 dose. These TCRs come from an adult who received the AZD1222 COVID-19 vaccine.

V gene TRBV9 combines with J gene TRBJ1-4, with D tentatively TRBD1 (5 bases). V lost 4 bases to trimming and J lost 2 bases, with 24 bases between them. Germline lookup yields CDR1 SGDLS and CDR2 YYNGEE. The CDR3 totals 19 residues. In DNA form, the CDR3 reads TGTGCCAGCAGCCCTCAACCTGGGAGCTCTCGGGGCACTAATGAAAAACTGTTTTTT. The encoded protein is CASSPQPGSSRGTNEKLFF.

CDR3 protein: CASSSGQGANTGELFF. The CDR3 DNA reads as TGTGCCAGCAGCTCCGGACAGGGGGCGAACACCGGGGAGCTGTTTTTT. The gene calls are TRBV3-1 (or the pseudogene TRBV3-2) and TRBJ2-2, with TRBD1 identical over 10 bases. Per germline, CDR1 LGHDT and CDR2 YNNKEL (reference sequence). Trimming took 5 bases from V and 0 from J; bases not matched to a gene: 3. The length of the CDR3 is 16 residues.

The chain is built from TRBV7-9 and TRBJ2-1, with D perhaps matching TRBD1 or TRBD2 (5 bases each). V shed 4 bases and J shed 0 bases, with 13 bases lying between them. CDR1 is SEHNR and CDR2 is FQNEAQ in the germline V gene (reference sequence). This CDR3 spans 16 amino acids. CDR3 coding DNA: TGTGCCAGCAGCTGGATGGGGGTCCCCTCCTACAATGAGCAGTTCTTC. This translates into CASSWMGVPSYNEQFF.

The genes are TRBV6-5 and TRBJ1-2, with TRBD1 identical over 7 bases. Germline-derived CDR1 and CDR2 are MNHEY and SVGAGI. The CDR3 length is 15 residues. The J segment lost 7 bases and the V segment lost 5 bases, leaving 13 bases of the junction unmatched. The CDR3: CASSPLGGAGGGYTF. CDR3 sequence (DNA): TGTGCCAGCAGTCCACTGGGAGGGGCAGGGGGTGGCTACACCTTC.

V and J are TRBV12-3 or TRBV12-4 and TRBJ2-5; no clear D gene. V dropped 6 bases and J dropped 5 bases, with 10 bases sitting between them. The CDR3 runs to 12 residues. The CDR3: CASRSDRETQYF. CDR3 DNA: TGTGCCAGCAGGTCGGATCGGGAGACCCAGTACTTC.

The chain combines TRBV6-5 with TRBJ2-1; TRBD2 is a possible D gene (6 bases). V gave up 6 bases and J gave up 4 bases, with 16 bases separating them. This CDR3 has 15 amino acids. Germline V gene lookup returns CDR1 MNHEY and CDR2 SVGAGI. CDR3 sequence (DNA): TGTGCCAGCAGATCGGACTACGCGGGTTACAATGAGCAGTTCTTC. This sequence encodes CASRSDYAGYNEQFF.

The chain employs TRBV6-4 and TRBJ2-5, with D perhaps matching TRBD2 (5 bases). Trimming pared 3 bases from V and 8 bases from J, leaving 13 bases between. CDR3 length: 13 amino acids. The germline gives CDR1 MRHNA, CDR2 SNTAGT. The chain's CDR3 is CASSDGVSGTQYF. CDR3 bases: TGTGCCAGCAGTGATGGGGTCTCGGGAACCCAGTACTTC.

DNA of the CDR3: TGTGCCAGCAGTAGCCCCCGGAGAGAAGAGACCCAGTACTTC. It codes for CASSSPRREETQYF. The chain combines TRBV6-5 with TRBJ2-5, with D hard to call. CDR1 is MNHEY and CDR2 is SVGAGI in the germline V gene. The V gene lost 5 bases and the J gene lost 3 bases, with 13 bases spanning the gap. The CDR3 has 14 amino acids.

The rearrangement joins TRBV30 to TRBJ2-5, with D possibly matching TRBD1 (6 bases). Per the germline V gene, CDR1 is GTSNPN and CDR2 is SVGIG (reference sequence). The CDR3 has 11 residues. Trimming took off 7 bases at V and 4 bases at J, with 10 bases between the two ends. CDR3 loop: CASTTGETQYF. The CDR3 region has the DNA TGTGCCTCTACGACAGGAGAGACCCAGTACTTC. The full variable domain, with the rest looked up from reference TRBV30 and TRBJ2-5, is SQTIHQWPATLVQPVGSPLSLECTVEGTSNPNLYWYRQAAGRGLQLLFYSVGIGQISSEVPQNLSASRPQDRQFILSSKKLLLSDSGFYLCASTTGETQYFGPGTRLLVL.

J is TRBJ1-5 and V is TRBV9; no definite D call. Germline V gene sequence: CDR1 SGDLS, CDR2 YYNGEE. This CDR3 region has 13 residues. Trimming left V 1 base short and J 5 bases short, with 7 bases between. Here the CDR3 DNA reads TGTGCCAGCAGCGTATCAGCAGATCAGCCCCAGCATTTT. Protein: CASSVSADQPQHF.

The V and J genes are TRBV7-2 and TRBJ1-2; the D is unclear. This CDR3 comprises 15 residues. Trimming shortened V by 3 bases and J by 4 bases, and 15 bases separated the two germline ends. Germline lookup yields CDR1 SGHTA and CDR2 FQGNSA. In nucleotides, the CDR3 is TGTGCCAGCAGCTTGGGAGGGTCGGGTTCCTATGGCTACACCTTC. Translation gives CASSLGGSGSYGYTF.

As DNA, the CDR3 is TGTGCCAGCAGCTCTGGACTAGCGGGGGGAACAACAGATACGCAGTATTTT. Translating gives CASSSGLAGGTTDTQYF. This chain uses TRBV7-8 with TRBJ2-3; 14 bases agree with TRBD2. Germline CDR1 is SGHVS and CDR2 is FQNEAQ. V dropped 4 bases and J dropped 3; count of bases not matched to a gene: 6. The length of the CDR3 is 17 residues.

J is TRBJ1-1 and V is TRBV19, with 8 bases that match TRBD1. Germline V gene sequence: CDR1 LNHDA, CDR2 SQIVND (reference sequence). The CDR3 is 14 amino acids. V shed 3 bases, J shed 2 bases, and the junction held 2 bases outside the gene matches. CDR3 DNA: TGTGCCAGTAGTATGGACAGGGACAACACTGAAGCTTTCTTT. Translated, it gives CASSMDRDNTEAFF.

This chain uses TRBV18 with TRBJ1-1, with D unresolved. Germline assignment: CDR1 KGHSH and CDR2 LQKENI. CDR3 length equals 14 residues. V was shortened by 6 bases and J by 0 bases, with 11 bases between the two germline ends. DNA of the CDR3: TGTGCCAGCTCGTCCTCCCAAATGAACACTGAAGCTTTCTTT. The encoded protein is CASSSSQMNTEAFF.

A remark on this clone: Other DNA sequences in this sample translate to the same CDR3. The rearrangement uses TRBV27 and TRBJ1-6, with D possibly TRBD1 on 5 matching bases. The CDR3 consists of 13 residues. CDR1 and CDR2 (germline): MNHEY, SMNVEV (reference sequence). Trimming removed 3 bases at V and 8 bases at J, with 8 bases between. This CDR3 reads CASSFRDYSPLHF. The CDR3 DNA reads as TGTGCCAGCAGTTTCAGGGATTATTCACCCCTCCACTTT.

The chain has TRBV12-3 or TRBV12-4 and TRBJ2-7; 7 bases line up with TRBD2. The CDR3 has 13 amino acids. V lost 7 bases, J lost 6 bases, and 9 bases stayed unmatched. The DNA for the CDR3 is TGTGCCAGCAAATTCACGGGGGGAAGCGAGCAGTACTTC. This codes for CASKFTGGSEQYF.